This TCR beta chain was retrieved from a study of cytomegalovirus exposure and HLA in healthy donors. Overall study findings and caveats: What was likely a sequencing artifact was a cluster of highly shared sequence variants. The availability of immune exposure information extended only to CMV serostatus. Presence/absence analyses took donor sequencing depth as roughly uniform. A link between a missense DCLRE1C variant and TCR beta V- and J-gene trimming emerged from a later analysis.

V trimming: 2 bases; J trimming: 3 bases; junction bases outside the gene matches: 5. CDR3 length equals 15 residues. Per germline, CDR1 SGHRS and CDR2 YFSETQ. Primers included in the PCR were 60 Vbeta and 13 Jbeta primers. TCRdb's table, derived via immunoSEQ multiplex PCR, lists solely in-frame clones and lacks some. This table holds about 160,000 clones, 80% to 90% found once. Comment on this clone: What it binds is unknown.

The sequenced material came from PBMCs. The rearrangement joins TRBV5-1 to TRBJ1-5; TRBD1 matches at 7 bases. The sequence was collected from a man aged 45 to 65 in good health and CMV-seropositive. The CDR3 loop is CASSLETGFNQPQHF. Here the CDR3 DNA reads TGCGCCAGCAGCTTAGAGACAGGGTTCAATCAGCCCCAGCATTTT.